These 32 T cell receptor beta chains were all obtained from the same sample, sequenced in a study of shared clonotypes between healthy human individuals. Method: immunoSEQ multiplex PCR; TCRdb's copy keeps in-frame clones and lacks some. The table includes more than 2 million clones, roughly 95% detected once. Sequenced input: naive CD4+ T cells sorted from blood. Subset here: CD45RA+ positively selected. Receptors originate from a man aged 18 to 30 in good health.

V usage is TRBV5-4 and J usage is TRBJ2-7; 10 positions agree with TRBD1. The CDR3 has 12 residues. Trimming cost V 3 bases and J 7 bases; bases outside gene matches: 1. CDR1 SGHNT and CDR2 YYREEE come from the germline V gene (reference sequence). The CDR3 region has the DNA TGTGCCAGCAGCTGGACAGGGGGGGAGCAGTACTTC. It translates to CASSWTGGEQYF.

The V call is TRBV30, the J call TRBJ2-3, with TRBD2 identical over 15 bases. V gave up 1 base and J gave up 4 bases; unmatched junction bases: 6. Germline V gives CDR1 GTSNPN, CDR2 SVGIG (reference sequence). This CDR3 has 17 amino acids. The CDR3 DNA follows: TGTGCCTGGAGTGGAGGGACTAGCGGGAGGAAGGCAGATACGCAGTATTTT. The encoded protein is CAWSGGTSGRKADTQYF.

V and J are TRBV2 and TRBJ2-5; 7 nucleotides match TRBD2. V shed 8 bases, J shed 4 bases, and the junction held 10 bases outside the gene matches. Germline lookup yields CDR1 SNHLY and CDR2 FYNNEI. This CDR3 is built from 14 residues. The CDR3 reads CASGEGGQGETQYF. The CDR3 nucleotides read TGTGCCAGCGGGGAGGGAGGCCAGGGAGAGACCCAGTACTTC. Together with reference TRBV2 and TRBJ2-5, the CDR3 gives the full variable domain: EPEVTQTPSHQVTQMGQEVILRCVPISNHLYFYWYRQILGQKVEFLVSFYNNEISEKSEIFDDQFSVERPDGSNFTLKIRSTKLEDSAMYFCASGEGGQGETQYFGPGTRLLVL.

The chain couples TRBV7-8 to TRBJ1-6; TRBD1 might be the D (5 bases). The CDR3 is 15 amino acids. The V gene lost 2 bases and the J gene lost 10 bases, with 15 bases spanning the gap. In germline, CDR1 is SGHVS, CDR2 FQNEAQ. CDR3 region: CASSLTGSGESPLHF. The CDR3 nucleotides are TGTGCCAGCAGCTTAACCGGCTCGGGGGAATCACCCCTCCACTTT.

Of note for this clone: Other DNA sequences within the sample encode an identical CDR3. The rearrangement joins TRBV29-1 to TRBJ2-3; possibly TRBD2 for D (5 bases). Germline V gene sequence: CDR1 SQVTM, CDR2 ANQGSEA. There are 13 residues in the CDR3. V lost 2 bases, J lost 2 bases, and 8 bases lay in between. CDR3 amino acids: CSVERGVTDTQYF. The CDR3 coding sequence is TGCAGCGTTGAACGGGGAGTCACAGATACGCAGTATTTT.

The gene calls are TRBV6-1 and TRBJ2-1; no clear D. V was shortened by 7 bases and J by 8 bases, with 9 bases between the two germline ends. Germline CDR1 reads MNHNS; CDR2 reads SASEGT. The length of the CDR3 is 11 residues. For the CDR3, the DNA is TGTGCCAGCAAATTACCCGATGAGCAGTTCTTC. It codes for CASKLPDEQFF.

A few counts support this clone. V and J are TRBV10-2 and TRBJ1-6; 7 bases are a match to TRBD1. This CDR3 has 14 amino acids. The J segment lost 10 bases and the V segment lost 1 base, leaving 4 bases of the junction unmatched. Germline V gene lookup returns CDR1 WSHSY and CDR2 SAAADI. The CDR3 region is CASSELGTVSPLHF. The DNA for the CDR3 is TGCGCCAGCAGTGAGTTGGGGACAGTCTCACCCCTCCACTTT.

The V gene is TRBV4-3, the J gene TRBJ1-4; D is uncertain. The CDR3 has 14 residues. V lost 0 bases, J lost 5 bases, and 7 bases lay in between. The germline V gene has CDR1 LGHNA and CDR2 YSLEER. The CDR3 region is CASSQEQTNEKLFF. The CDR3 region has the DNA TGCGCCAGCAGCCAAGAACAGACCAATGAAAAACTGTTTTTT.

The V call is TRBV7-2, the J call TRBJ2-7, with 7 bases aligning to TRBD1. CDR3 length: 14 amino acids. Germline trimming cut 4 bases from V and 2 bases from J; bases unmatched to any gene: 5. The germline V gene encodes CDR1 SGHTA and CDR2 FQGNSA. The CDR3 region is CASSYLQGPYEQYF. DNA for the CDR3: TGTGCCAGCAGCTACCTACAGGGGCCCTACGAGCAGTACTTC.

Details on this clone: Other DNA sequences of this sample code for an identical CDR3. This chain joins TRBV18 and TRBJ2-7, with D perhaps assigned TRBD1 or TRBD2 (5 bases each). In germline, CDR1 is KGHSH, CDR2 LQKENI. The V end lost 3 bases, the J end lost 0 bases, and 9 bases lay between the germline ends. This CDR3 contains 14 residues. The DNA of the CDR3 is TGTGCCAGCTCACCCGGTGGGGGCTCCTACGAGCAGTACTTC. Protein: CASSPGGGSYEQYF. The full variable domain, rest sourced from reference TRBV18 and TRBJ2-7, is NAGVMQNPRHLVRRRGQEARLRCSPMKGHSHVYWYRQLPEEGLKFMVYLQKENIIDESGMPKERFSAEFPKEGPSILRIQQVVRGDSAAYFCASSPGGGSYEQYFGPGTRLTVT.

The V call is TRBV30, the J call TRBJ2-2, with a weak D call TRBD1 (6 bases). Germline V lookup: CDR1 GTSNPN, CDR2 SVGIG (reference sequence). This CDR3 has 16 residues. Between the trimmed V and J ends, which lost 2 bases and 5 bases, there was a span of 18 bases. The CDR3 sequence: CAWSSGPGTTTGELFF. CDR3 DNA: TGTGCCTGGAGTTCAGGACCCGGGACAACTACCGGGGAGCTGTTTTTT. The full variable domain, with the rest looked up from reference TRBV30 and TRBJ2-2, is SQTIHQWPATLVQPVGSPLSLECTVEGTSNPNLYWYRQAAGRGLQLLFYSVGIGQISSEVPQNLSASRPQDRQFILSSKKLLLSDSGFYLCAWSSGPGTTTGELFFGEGSRLTVL.

DNA of the CDR3: TGTGCCACTCACCACGACAGGAACAATGAGCAGTTCTTC. Protein: CATHHDRNNEQFF. This rearrangement joins TRBV10-3 to TRBJ2-1; D may be TRBD1 (6 bases). Trimming removed 10 bases from V and 5 bases from J, with 15 bases in between. The length of the CDR3 is 13 residues. CDR1 and CDR2 (germline): ENHRY, SYGVKD.

The V and J genes are TRBV30 and TRBJ1-3; tentative D call: TRBD1 (6 bases). CDR1 is GTSNPN and CDR2 is SVGIG in the germline V gene (reference sequence). The CDR3 has 15 residues. V was cut by 3 bases and J by 4 bases, with 16 bases left in between. CDR3 bases: TGTGCCTGGAGCGCCGATGGCCAGGGGGGAAACACCATATATTTT. Amino acids: CAWSADGQGGNTIYF.

This clone appeared once. J is TRBJ2-3 and V is TRBV10-3; 7 nucleotides line up with TRBD1. CDR3 size: 16 residues. The junction had 6 bases not matched to a gene; V was cut back by 1 base and J by 2 bases. Germline loops: CDR1 ENHRY, CDR2 SYGVKD. Written as DNA, the CDR3 is TGTGCCATCAGTGAGTTCTGGCAGGGGGACACAGATACGCAGTATTTT. This sequence encodes CAISEFWQGDTDTQYF.

The V gene is TRBV6-1, the J gene TRBJ1-1; D uncertain. This CDR3 spans 12 amino acids. Germline V gene sequence: CDR1 MNHNS, CDR2 SASEGT. V was pared by 2 bases and J by 10 bases, with 11 bases between. In nucleotides, the CDR3 is TGTGCCAGCAGTGAATCCGGGAATATAGCTTTCTTT. Its translation is CASSESGNIAFF.

V gene TRBV6-1 combines with J gene TRBJ2-3, with unresolved D. This CDR3 has 13 amino acids. Looked up from germline, CDR1 is MNHNS and CDR2 is SASEGT. The V gene lost 4 bases and the J gene lost 2 bases, with 7 bases spanning the gap. CDR3: CASSGKHTDTQYF. In nucleotides, the CDR3 is TGTGCCAGCAGTGGAAAACACACAGATACGCAGTATTTT.

The table lists this clone with a count of one. V and J are TRBV6-5 and TRBJ2-7, with 7 bases that match TRBD1. This CDR3 has 12 amino acids. CDR1 and CDR2 from the germline V gene are MNHEY and SVGAGI. Trimming took 5 bases from V and 6 from J; bases not matched to a gene: 4. The DNA for the CDR3 is TGTGCCAGCAGTGACAGGGCCGGCGAGCAGTACTTC. This sequence encodes CASSDRAGEQYF.

The genes are TRBV6-6 and TRBJ2-1; D could derive from TRBD1 or TRBD2 (6 bases each). The CDR3 contains 14 residues. Germline V gene lookup returns CDR1 MNHNY and CDR2 SVGAGI (reference sequence). The V end lost 5 bases, the J end lost 8 bases, and 16 bases lay between the germline ends. The CDR3 region has the DNA TGTGCCAGCAGTGACAGGAGGGCGAACGATGAGCAGTTCTTC. Its protein is CASSDRRANDEQFF.

This chain uses TRBV13 with TRBJ2-7; 8 bases map to TRBD1. Germline V lookup: CDR1 PRHDT, CDR2 FYEKMQ (reference sequence). This CDR3 has 14 residues. The trim removed 3 bases at V and 7 bases at J, leaving 8 bases unmatched. CDR3 bases: TGTGCCAGCAGCTTCCCCGGACGGGACAGGGAGCAGTACTTC. It specifies CASSFPGRDREQYF.

The rearrangement joins TRBV5-1 to TRBJ2-3; 8 nucleotides match TRBD2. From germline, CDR1 is SGHRS and CDR2 YFSETQ. After removal of 4 bases from V and 0 bases from J, the junction contained 4 bases not matched to a gene. The CDR3 is 15 amino acids. In DNA, the CDR3 is TGCGCCAGCAGCCGTAGCGGGGCTAGCACAGATACGCAGTATTTT. It encodes CASSRSGASTDTQYF.

The rearrangement joins TRBV5-1 to TRBJ2-7; 7 positions agree with TRBD1. Looked up from germline, CDR1 is SGHRS and CDR2 is YFSETQ. J gave up 0 bases and V 4 bases, and 7 bases lay outside the gene matches. This CDR3 spans 15 amino acids. CDR3 in amino acids: CASSPGQPVSYEQYF. The CDR3 coding sequence is TGCGCCAGCAGCCCGGGACAGCCCGTCTCCTACGAGCAGTACTTC.

Turning to this clone: This CDR3 is also generated by other DNA sequences in the sample. This chain joins TRBV6-5 and TRBJ1-1; D is unresolved. V was trimmed by 0 bases and J by 2 bases, leaving 7 bases between them. CDR1 is MNHEY and CDR2 is SVGAGI in the germline V gene. The CDR3 loop spans 14 amino acids. In nucleotides, the CDR3 is TGTGCCAGCAGTTACTCGCCGGGTAACACTGAAGCTTTCTTT. Translation: CASSYSPGNTEAFF.

V and J are TRBV30 and TRBJ2-5; the D gene is possibly TRBD1 (5 bases). The CDR3 is 14 amino acids. Germline lookup yields CDR1 GTSNPN and CDR2 SVGIG (reference sequence). V was trimmed by 0 bases and J by 2 bases, leaving 10 bases between them. As DNA, the CDR3 is TGTGCCTGGAGTGTCGGGCAGGGTCAAGAGACCCAGTACTTC. This encodes CAWSVGQGQETQYF.

The V and J genes are TRBV10-2 and TRBJ2-7; 7 bases match TRBD1. Germline loops: CDR1 WSHSY, CDR2 SAAADI. Unmatched junction bases numbered 9, after V lost 3 bases and J lost 7 bases. This CDR3 is 14 amino acids long. In nucleotides, the CDR3 is TGCGCCAGCAGTGATGAGGGGGCTAGGAAAGAGCAGTACTTC. Its protein is CASSDEGARKEQYF.

This chain links TRBV10-3 with TRBJ2-5; 13 bases are shared with TRBD2. The CDR3 has 16 amino acids. V was pared by 0 bases and J by 5 bases, with 3 bases of the junction left unmatched. CDR1 ENHRY and CDR2 SYGVKD come from the germline V gene. The CDR3 loop reads CAISESTTSGGETQYF. CDR3 bases: TGTGCCATCAGTGAGTCGACGACTAGCGGGGGGGAGACCCAGTACTTC.

This clone was picked up one time. The V gene is TRBV15, the J gene TRBJ2-5; D might be TRBD1 (6 bases). Trimming shortened V by 0 bases and J by 4 bases, and 12 bases separated the two germline ends. The CDR3 has 15 residues. Germline V gene data show CDR1 as LNHNV and CDR2 as YYDKDF (reference sequence). Written as DNA, the CDR3 is TGTGCCACCAGCAGAGATCCCACAGGGTCAGAGACCCAGTACTTC. Translating gives CATSRDPTGSETQYF.

The chain employs TRBV5-1 and TRBJ2-5, with 7 bases lining up with TRBD1. Germline V gives CDR1 SGHRS, CDR2 YFSETQ. There are 15 residues in the CDR3. Trimming at V came to 5 bases and at J to 1 base, leaving 8 bases not matched to a gene. CDR3 sequence: CASSRTRGSQETQYF. CDR3 DNA: TGCGCCAGCAGTCGTACCAGGGGGTCCCAAGAGACCCAGTACTTC.

This clone was seen a few times. Other DNA sequences from this sample encode an identical CDR3 as well. The V gene is TRBV11-2, the J gene TRBJ1-2; D possibly corresponds to TRBD1 (6 bases). CDR1 and CDR2 (germline): SGHAT, FQNNGV. Between the trimmed V and J ends, which lost 5 bases and 2 bases, there was a span of 9 bases. This CDR3 comprises 13 residues. CDR3 region: CASSPDRNYGYTF. For the CDR3, the DNA is TGTGCCAGCAGCCCAGACAGGAACTATGGCTACACCTTC. The whole variable domain, remainder taken from reference TRBV11-2 and TRBJ1-2, is EAGVAQSPRYKIIEKRQSVAFWCNPISGHATLYWYQQILGQGPKLLIQFQNNGVVDDSQLPKDRFSAERLKGVDSTLKIQPAKLEDSAVYLCASSPDRNYGYTFGSGTRLTVV.

As for this clone: Other DNA sequences within the sample encode an identical CDR3. J is TRBJ1-4 and V is TRBV5-1; no firm D call. V lost 0 bases, J lost 0 bases, and 6 bases lay in between. The length of the CDR3 is 15 residues. CDR1 is SGHRS and CDR2 is YFSETQ in the germline V gene. The CDR3 nucleotides are TGCGCCAGCAGCTTGGACTCTGCAACTAATGAAAAACTGTTTTTT. The encoded protein is CASSLDSATNEKLFF.

This rearrangement joins TRBV7-3 to TRBJ2-1; TRBD1 matches at 10 bases. The CDR3 sequence is 15 residues long. The germline CDR1 and CDR2 sequences are SGHTA and FQGTGA. The V gene end was trimmed by 6 bases and the J gene end by 1 base; junction bases not matched to a gene: 3. This CDR3 is CASREDRGSYNEQFF. The CDR3 DNA follows: TGTGCCAGCAGGGAGGACAGGGGGTCCTACAATGAGCAGTTCTTC.

A single count supports this clone. The chain links TRBV4-2 to TRBJ2-7; 9 bases fit TRBD1. The CDR3 runs to 17 residues. Germline assignment: CDR1 LGHNA and CDR2 YNFKEQ. Trimming removed 0 bases from V and 0 bases from J; junction bases left unmatched: 6. This CDR3 is CASSQDPDRGGSYEQYF. CDR3 in DNA: TGTGCCAGCAGCCAAGATCCGGACAGGGGAGGCTCCTACGAGCAGTACTTC.

This clone has a single count. The chain carries TRBV5-1 and TRBJ2-7, with 10 bases identical to TRBD1. The ends lost 4 bases at V and 4 bases at J; junction bases unmatched: 14. This CDR3 has 17 residues. Looked up from germline, CDR1 is SGHRS and CDR2 is YFSETQ. For the CDR3, the DNA is TGCGCCAGCAGCACGCCTCCGGGACAGGGGACAGAGTACGAGCAGTACTTC. Encoded protein: CASSTPPGQGTEYEQYF. The full variable domain, rest sourced from reference TRBV5-1 and TRBJ2-7, is KAGVTQTPRYLIKTRGQQVTLSCSPISGHRSVSWYQQTPGQGLQFLFEYFSETQRNKGNFPGRFSGRQFSNSRSEMNVSTLELGDSALYLCASSTPPGQGTEYEQYFGPGTRLTVT.